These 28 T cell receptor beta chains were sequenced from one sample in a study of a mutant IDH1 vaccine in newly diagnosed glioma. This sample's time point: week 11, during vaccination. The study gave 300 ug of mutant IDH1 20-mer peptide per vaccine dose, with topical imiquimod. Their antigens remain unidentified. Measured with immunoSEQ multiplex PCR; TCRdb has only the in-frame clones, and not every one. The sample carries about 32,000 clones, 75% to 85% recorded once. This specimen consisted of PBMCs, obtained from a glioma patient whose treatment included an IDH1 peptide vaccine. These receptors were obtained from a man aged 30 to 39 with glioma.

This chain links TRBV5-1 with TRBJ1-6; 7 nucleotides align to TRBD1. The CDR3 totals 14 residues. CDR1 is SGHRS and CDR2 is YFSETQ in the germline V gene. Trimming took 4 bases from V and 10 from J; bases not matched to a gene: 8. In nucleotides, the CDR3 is TGCGCCAGCAGCGTACAGGGGCCTGGGTCACCCCTCCACTTT. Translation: CASSVQGPGSPLHF.

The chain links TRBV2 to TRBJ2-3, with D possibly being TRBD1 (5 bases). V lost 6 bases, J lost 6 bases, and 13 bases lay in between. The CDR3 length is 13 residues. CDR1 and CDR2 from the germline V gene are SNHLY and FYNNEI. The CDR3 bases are TGTGCCAGCAGCCTGGACATATACGATACGCAGTATTTT. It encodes CASSLDIYDTQYF.

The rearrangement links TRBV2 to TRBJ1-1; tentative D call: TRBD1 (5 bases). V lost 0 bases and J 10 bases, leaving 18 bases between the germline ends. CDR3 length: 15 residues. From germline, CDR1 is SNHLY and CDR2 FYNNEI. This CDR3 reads CASSEALVQGFGAFF. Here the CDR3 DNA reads TGTGCCAGCAGTGAAGCGCTTGTTCAGGGTTTTGGAGCTTTCTTT.

The CDR3 sequence is CAWSASGGQETQYF. The CDR3 DNA is TGTGCCTGGAGCGCTAGCGGAGGCCAAGAGACCCAGTACTTC. The V call is TRBV30, the J call TRBJ2-5; 7 bases agree with TRBD2. Germline V gene lookup returns CDR1 GTSNPN and CDR2 SVGIG (reference sequence). The ends lost 3 bases at V and 1 base at J; junction bases unmatched: 5. The CDR3 covers 14 residues.

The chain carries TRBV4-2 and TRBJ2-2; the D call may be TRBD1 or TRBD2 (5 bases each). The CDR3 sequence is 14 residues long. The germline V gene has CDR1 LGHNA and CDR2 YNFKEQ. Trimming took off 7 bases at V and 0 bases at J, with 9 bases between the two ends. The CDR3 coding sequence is TGTGCCAGCAACGGGGCTGCGAACACCGGGGAGCTGTTTTTT. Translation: CASNGAANTGELFF.

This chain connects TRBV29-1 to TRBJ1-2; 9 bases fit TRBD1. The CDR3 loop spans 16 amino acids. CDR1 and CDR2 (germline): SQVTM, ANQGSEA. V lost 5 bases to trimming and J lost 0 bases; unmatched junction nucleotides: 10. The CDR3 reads CSVRTEQGAANYGYTF. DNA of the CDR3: TGCAGCGTTAGAACTGAACAGGGGGCGGCTAACTATGGCTACACCTTC.

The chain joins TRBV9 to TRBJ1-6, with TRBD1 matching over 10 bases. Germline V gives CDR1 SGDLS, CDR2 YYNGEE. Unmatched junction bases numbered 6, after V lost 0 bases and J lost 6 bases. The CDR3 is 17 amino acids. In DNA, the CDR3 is TGTGCCAGCAGCGTAGGACAGGGGGCTTCTGTTAATTCACCCCTCCACTTT. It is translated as CASSVGQGASVNSPLHF. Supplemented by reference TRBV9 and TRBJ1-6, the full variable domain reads DSGVTQTPKHLITATGQRVTLRCSPRSGDLSVYWYQQSLDQGLQFLIQYYNGEERAKGNILERFSAQQFPDLHSELNLSSLELGDSALYFCASSVGQGASVNSPLHFGNGTRLTVT.

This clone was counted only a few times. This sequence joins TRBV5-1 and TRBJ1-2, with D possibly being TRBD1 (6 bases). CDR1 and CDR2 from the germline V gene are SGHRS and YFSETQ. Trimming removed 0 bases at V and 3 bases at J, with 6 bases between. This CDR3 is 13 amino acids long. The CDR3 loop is CASSLAGDYGYTF. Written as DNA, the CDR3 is TGCGCCAGCAGCTTGGCAGGGGACTATGGCTACACCTTC.

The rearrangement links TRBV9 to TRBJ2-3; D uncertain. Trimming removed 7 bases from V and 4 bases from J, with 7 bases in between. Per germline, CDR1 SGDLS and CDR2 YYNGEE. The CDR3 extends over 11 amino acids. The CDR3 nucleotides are TGTGCCAGCGGCCACGCAGATACGCAGTATTTT. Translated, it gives CASGHADTQYF.

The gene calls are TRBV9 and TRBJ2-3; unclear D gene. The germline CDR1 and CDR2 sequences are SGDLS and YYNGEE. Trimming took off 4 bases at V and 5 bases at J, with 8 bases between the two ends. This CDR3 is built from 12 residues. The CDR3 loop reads CASSPSQDTQYF. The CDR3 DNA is TGTGCCAGCAGCCCCAGCCAAGATACGCAGTATTTT.

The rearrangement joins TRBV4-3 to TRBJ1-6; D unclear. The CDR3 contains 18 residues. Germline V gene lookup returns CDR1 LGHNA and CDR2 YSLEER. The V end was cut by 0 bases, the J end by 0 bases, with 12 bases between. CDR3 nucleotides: TGCGCCAGCAGCCAAGATGGCTTGAGGAGCTCCTATAATTCACCCCTCCACTTT. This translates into CASSQDGLRSSYNSPLHF.

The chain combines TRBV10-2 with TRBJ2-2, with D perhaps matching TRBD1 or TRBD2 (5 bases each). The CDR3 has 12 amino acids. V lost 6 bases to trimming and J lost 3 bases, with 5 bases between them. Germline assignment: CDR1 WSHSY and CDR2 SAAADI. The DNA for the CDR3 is TGCGCCAGCAGGGGGGACACCGGGGAGCTGTTTTTT. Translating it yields CASRGDTGELFF.

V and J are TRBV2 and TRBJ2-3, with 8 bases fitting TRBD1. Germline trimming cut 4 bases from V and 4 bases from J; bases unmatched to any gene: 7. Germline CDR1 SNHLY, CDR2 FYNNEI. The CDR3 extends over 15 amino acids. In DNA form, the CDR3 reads TGTGCCAGCAGTGTGAGACAGGGGAGCGCAGATACGCAGTATTTT. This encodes CASSVRQGSADTQYF.

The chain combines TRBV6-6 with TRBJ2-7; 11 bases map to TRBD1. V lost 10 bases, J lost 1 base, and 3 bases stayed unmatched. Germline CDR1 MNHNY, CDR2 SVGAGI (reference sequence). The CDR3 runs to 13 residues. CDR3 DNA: TGTGCCACCGGGACAGGGGGGTCCTACGAGCAGTACTTC. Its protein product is CATGTGGSYEQYF.

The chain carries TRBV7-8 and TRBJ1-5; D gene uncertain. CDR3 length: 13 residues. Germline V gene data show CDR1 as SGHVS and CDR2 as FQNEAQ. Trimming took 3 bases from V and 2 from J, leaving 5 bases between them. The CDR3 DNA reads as TGTGCCAGCAGCTTGGACGGCAATCAGCCCCAGCATTTT. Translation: CASSLDGNQPQHF.

The CDR3 sequence: CASSTTNTGELFF. Written as DNA, the CDR3 is TGTGCCAGCAGTACAACGAACACCGGGGAGCTGTTTTTT. The chain employs TRBV2 and TRBJ2-2, with D hard to call. Germline lookup yields CDR1 SNHLY and CDR2 FYNNEI. V shed 5 bases and J shed 0 bases, with 4 bases lying between them. The CDR3 loop spans 13 amino acids.

CDR3 bases: TGTGCCAGCAGCTTGGAAGGTGGGGGCTCCACTGAAGCTTTCTTT. This sequence encodes CASSLEGGGSTEAFF. The chain couples TRBV5-4 to TRBJ1-1, with a possible D match to TRBD1 (6 bases). With 0 bases removed from V and 4 bases from J, the gap between germline ends came to 13 bases. CDR3 length: 15 residues. Germline V gene data show CDR1 as SGHNT and CDR2 as YYREEE (reference sequence).

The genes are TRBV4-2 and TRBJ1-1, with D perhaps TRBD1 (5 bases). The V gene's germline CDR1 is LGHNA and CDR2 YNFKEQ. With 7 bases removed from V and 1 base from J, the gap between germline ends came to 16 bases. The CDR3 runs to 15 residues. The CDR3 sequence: CASNLHPGGNTEAFF. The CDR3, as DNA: TGTGCCAGCAACCTCCACCCGGGGGGGAACACTGAAGCTTTCTTT.

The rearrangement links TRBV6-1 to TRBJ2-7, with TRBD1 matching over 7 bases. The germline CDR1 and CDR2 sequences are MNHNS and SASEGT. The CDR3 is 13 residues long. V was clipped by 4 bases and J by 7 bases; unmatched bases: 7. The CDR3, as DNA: TGTGCCAGCAGTGGGAGCACCAGGGGGGAGCAGTACTTC. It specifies CASSGSTRGEQYF.

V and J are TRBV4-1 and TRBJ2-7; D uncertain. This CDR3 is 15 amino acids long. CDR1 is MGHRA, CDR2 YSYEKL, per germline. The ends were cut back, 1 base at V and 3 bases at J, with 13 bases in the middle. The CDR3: CASSQVVAENYEQYF. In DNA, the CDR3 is TGCGCCAGCAGCCAAGTTGTGGCGGAAAACTACGAGCAGTACTTC.

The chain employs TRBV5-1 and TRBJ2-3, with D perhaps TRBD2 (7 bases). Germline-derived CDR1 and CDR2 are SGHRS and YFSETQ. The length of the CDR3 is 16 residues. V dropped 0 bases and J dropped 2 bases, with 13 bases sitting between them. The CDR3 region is CASSLEAGADTDTQYF. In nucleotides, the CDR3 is TGCGCCAGCAGCTTGGAGGCGGGGGCGGACACAGATACGCAGTATTTT.

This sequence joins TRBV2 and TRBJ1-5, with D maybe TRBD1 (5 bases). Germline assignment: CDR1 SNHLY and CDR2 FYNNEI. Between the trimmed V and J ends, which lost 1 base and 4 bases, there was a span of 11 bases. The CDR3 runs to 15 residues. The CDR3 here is CASSEDMTANQPQHF. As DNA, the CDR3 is TGTGCCAGCAGTGAAGATATGACAGCTAATCAGCCCCAGCATTTT.

The CDR3 region has the DNA TGTGCCAGCGTGCGATGGGGGGGAGGAATCAATGAGCAGTTCTTC. This encodes CASVRWGGGINEQFF. This chain uses TRBV6-5 with TRBJ2-1, with 7 positions matching TRBD2. Germline V gene sequence: CDR1 MNHEY, CDR2 SVGAGI. The CDR3 runs to 15 residues. J gave up 6 bases and V 8 bases, and 13 bases lay outside the gene matches.

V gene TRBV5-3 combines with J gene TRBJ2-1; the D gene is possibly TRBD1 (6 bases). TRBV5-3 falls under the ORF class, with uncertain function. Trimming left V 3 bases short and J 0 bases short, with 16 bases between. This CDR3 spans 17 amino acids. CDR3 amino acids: CARSCLGGLSSYNEQFF. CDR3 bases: TGTGCCAGAAGCTGTCTAGGGGGTCTTAGCTCCTACAATGAGCAGTTCTTC.

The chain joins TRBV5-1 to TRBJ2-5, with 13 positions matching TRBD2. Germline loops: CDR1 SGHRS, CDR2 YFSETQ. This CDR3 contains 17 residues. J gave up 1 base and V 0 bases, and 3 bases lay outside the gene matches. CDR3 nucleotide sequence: TGCGCCAGCAGCTTGGGACTAGCGGGAGGTCTCCAAGAGACCCAGTACTTC. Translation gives CASSLGLAGGLQETQYF.

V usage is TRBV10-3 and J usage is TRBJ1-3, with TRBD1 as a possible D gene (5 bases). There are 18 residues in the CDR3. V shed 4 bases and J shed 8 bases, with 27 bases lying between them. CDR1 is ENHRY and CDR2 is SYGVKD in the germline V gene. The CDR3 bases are TGTGCCATCAGTGCAGACGACATGACGGGGCGGACGGCGGACACCATATATTTT. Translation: CAISADDMTGRTADTIYF.

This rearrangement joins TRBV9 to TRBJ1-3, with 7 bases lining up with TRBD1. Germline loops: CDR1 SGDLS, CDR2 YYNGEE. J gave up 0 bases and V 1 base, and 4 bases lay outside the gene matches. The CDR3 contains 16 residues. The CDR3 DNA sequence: TGTGCCAGCAGCGTACGACAGGGACACTCTGGAAACACCATATATTTT. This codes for CASSVRQGHSGNTIYF.

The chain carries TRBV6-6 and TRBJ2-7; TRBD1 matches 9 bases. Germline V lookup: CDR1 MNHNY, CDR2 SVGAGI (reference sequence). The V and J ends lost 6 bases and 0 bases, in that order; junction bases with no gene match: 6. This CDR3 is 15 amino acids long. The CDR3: CASRLTGGDSYEQYF. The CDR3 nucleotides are TGTGCCAGCAGACTTACAGGGGGCGACTCCTACGAGCAGTACTTC.